A single sample is the source of the 25 T cell receptor beta chains below, sequenced in a study of OX40 agonist ivuxolimab in advanced cancers. Sequencing used immunoSEQ multiplex PCR; TCRdb keeps in-frame clones, though not all of them. The sample lists 45,000 to 60,000 clones, approximately 90% seen once, with around 6% in the top ten. Sequenced material: CD4+ or CD8+ T cells sorted from blood, taken in a trial of the OX40 agonist ivuxolimab. Every receptor here comes from an adult with an advanced solid tumor such as melanoma, head and neck, liver or kidney cancer.

The chain is built from TRBV5-1 and TRBJ2-5, with 11 bases lining up with TRBD2. Germline V lookup: CDR1 SGHRS, CDR2 YFSETQ. J was trimmed by 2 bases and V by 0 bases; bases with no gene match: 0. The CDR3 totals 15 residues. The CDR3 DNA sequence: TGCGCCAGCAGCTTGGGACTAGCGGGGCAAGAGACCCAGTACTTC. Translation gives CASSLGLAGQETQYF.

This clone came up a few times. V is TRBV6-5 and J is TRBJ2-5; the match to TRBD2 covers 11 bases. V shed 2 bases and J 4 bases; nucleotides not matched to a gene: 3. CDR1 is MNHEY, CDR2 SVGAGI, per germline. The CDR3 totals 15 residues. CDR3 nucleotide sequence: TGTGCCAGCAGTTACGGCGGACTAGCGGGAGAGACCCAGTACTTC. As protein: CASSYGGLAGETQYF.

The rearrangement uses TRBV13 and TRBJ2-7; 11 nucleotides align to TRBD1. Germline V gene data show CDR1 as PRHDT and CDR2 as FYEKMQ (reference sequence). The CDR3 spans 17 residues. V trimming: 5 bases; J trimming: 6 bases; junction bases outside the gene matches: 15. Here the CDR3 reads CASSTLPSGQGVGEQYF. CDR3 nucleotide sequence: TGTGCCAGCAGCACTCTTCCCTCGGGACAGGGGGTGGGCGAGCAGTACTTC.

This chain uses TRBV19 with TRBJ2-5, with D possibly TRBD1 on 6 matching bases. The V and J ends lost 2 bases and 2 bases respectively, with 15 bases between them. CDR1 and CDR2 from the germline V gene are LNHDA and SQIVND (reference sequence). The CDR3 sequence is 16 residues long. The CDR3 DNA reads as TGTGCCAGTAGTATAACTCCCTTCGGGACACAAGAGACCCAGTACTTC. Amino acid sequence: CASSITPFGTQETQYF.

A single count supports this clone. The chain recombines TRBV11-2 with TRBJ2-5, with D perhaps TRBD2 (5 bases). The V end was cut by 2 bases, the J end by 5 bases, with 15 bases between. Germline lookup yields CDR1 SGHAT and CDR2 FQNNGV. The CDR3 spans 15 residues. CDR3 in amino acids: CASSLRSASRETQYF. The CDR3 DNA sequence: TGTGCCAGCAGCTTACGTTCGGCTAGCCGGGAGACCCAGTACTTC. The whole variable domain, filled in from reference TRBV11-2 and TRBJ2-5, reads EAGVAQSPRYKIIEKRQSVAFWCNPISGHATLYWYQQILGQGPKLLIQFQNNGVVDDSQLPKDRFSAERLKGVDSTLKIQPAKLEDSAVYLCASSLRSASRETQYFGPGTRLLVL.

This chain joins TRBV4-1 and TRBJ2-1, with 7 bases aligning to TRBD2. Germline V gives CDR1 MGHRA, CDR2 YSYEKL. This CDR3 is 13 amino acids long. V lost 1 base to trimming and J lost 7 bases; unmatched junction nucleotides: 1. CDR3 loop: CASSQVGGNEQFF. The CDR3 DNA follows: TGCGCCAGCAGCCAAGTCGGGGGGAATGAGCAGTTCTTC.

The V call is TRBV5-4, the J call TRBJ2-3, with 9 bases lining up with TRBD2. The length of the CDR3 is 16 residues. Germline CDR1 SGHNT, CDR2 YYREEE (reference sequence). After removal of 4 bases from V and 2 bases from J, the junction contained 8 bases not matched to a gene. The CDR3 sequence is CASSPVSGGPTDTQYF. The CDR3 DNA is TGTGCCAGCAGCCCAGTGAGCGGGGGGCCCACAGATACGCAGTATTTT.

This chain links TRBV29-1 with TRBJ1-1; 7 bases match TRBD1. The germline CDR1 and CDR2 sequences are SQVTM and ANQGSEA. The CDR3 extends over 14 amino acids. Trimming took 6 bases from V and 0 from J; bases not matched to a gene: 7. The CDR3 spells CSVPRQGMNTEAFF. CDR3 DNA: TGCAGCGTCCCCCGACAGGGAATGAACACTGAAGCTTTCTTT. Combining the CDR3 with reference TRBV29-1 and TRBJ1-1 gives the whole variable domain SAVISQKPSRDICQRGTSLTIQCQVDSQVTMMFWYRQQPGQSLTLIATANQGSEATYESGFVIDKFPISRPNLTFSTLTVSNMSPEDSSIYLCSVPRQGMNTEAFFGQGTRLTVV.

The chain carries TRBV6-5 and TRBJ1-5, with D tentatively TRBD1 (5 bases). Per the germline V gene, CDR1 is MNHEY and CDR2 is SVGAGI. The CDR3 is 13 amino acids. The V end lost 2 bases, the J end lost 5 bases, and 7 bases lay between the germline ends. CDR3 sequence (DNA): TGTGCCAGCAGTTACGACAGCTATCAGCCCCAGCATTTT. Protein sequence: CASSYDSYQPQHF.

CDR3 region: CASNHYGQLNTGELFF. The CDR3 region has the DNA TGTGCCAGCAACCACTATGGACAGCTAAACACCGGGGAGCTGTTTTTT. The V call is TRBV9, the J call TRBJ2-2, with D tentatively TRBD1 (6 bases). Trimming pared 6 bases from V and 2 bases from J, leaving 17 bases between. Germline assignment: CDR1 SGDLS and CDR2 YYNGEE. This CDR3 comprises 16 residues.

The rearrangement links TRBV19 to TRBJ1-1; D is ambiguous. This CDR3 has 12 residues. In germline, CDR1 is LNHDA, CDR2 SQIVND (reference sequence). The V and J ends lost 8 bases and 3 bases respectively, with 10 bases between them. The CDR3 DNA sequence: TGTGCCAGTCAATTCGGGGACACTGAAGCTTTCTTT. As protein: CASQFGDTEAFF.

The chain is built from TRBV27 and TRBJ1-1; a weak D match, TRBD1 (6 bases). Germline V lookup: CDR1 MNHEY, CDR2 SMNVEV (reference sequence). This CDR3 contains 15 residues. Deletions cut 0 bases from V and 3 bases from J, with 11 bases between. CDR3 coding DNA: TGTGCCAGCAGTTTATCGGGGGCGGGGTACACTGAAGCTTTCTTT. Translated: CASSLSGAGYTEAFF.

The genes are TRBV7-2 and TRBJ2-1; TRBD2 aligns across 10 bases. J gave up 2 bases and V 3 bases, and 1 base lay outside the gene matches. Germline loops: CDR1 SGHTA, CDR2 FQGNSA. This CDR3 has 15 residues. For the CDR3, the DNA is TGTGCCAGCAGCTTCCTAGCGGGGGCCTACAATGAGCAGTTCTTC. Protein product: CASSFLAGAYNEQFF.

This clone appeared a few times. This rearrangement joins TRBV9 to TRBJ1-1; TRBD1 might be the D (5 bases). Germline CDR1 is SGDLS and CDR2 is YYNGEE. Trimming pared 4 bases from V and 3 bases from J, leaving 13 bases between. The CDR3 sequence is 14 residues long. Here the CDR3 reads CASSPALGDTEAFF. The CDR3 region has the DNA TGTGCCAGCAGCCCAGCTTTGGGGGACACTGAAGCTTTCTTT.

This clone came up once. The rearrangement links TRBV27 to TRBJ2-1; 14 bases match TRBD2. The CDR3 consists of 18 residues. With 2 bases clipped from V and 0 bases from J, the junction kept 3 bases outside the gene matches. Germline CDR1 MNHEY, CDR2 SMNVEV (reference sequence). CDR3 nucleotides: TGTGCCAGCAGTTTAGGGACTAGCGGGGGTAACTCCTACAATGAGCAGTTCTTC. Translation gives CASSLGTSGGNSYNEQFF.

The chain joins TRBV6-6 to TRBJ1-2, with D perhaps TRBD1 (5 bases). Per germline, CDR1 MNHNY and CDR2 SVGAGI (reference sequence). The CDR3 totals 13 residues. V was clipped by 7 bases and J by 9 bases, with 18 bases between them. The CDR3 loop is CASKVGGGRSYTF. CDR3 nucleotide sequence: TGTGCCAGCAAAGTCGGCGGGGGTAGAAGCTACACCTTC.

The J gene is TRBJ2-3, the V gene TRBV7-9; 11 nucleotides agree with TRBD2. Germline CDR1 and CDR2: SEHNR and FQNEAQ (reference sequence). The V segment lost 4 bases and the J segment 2 bases; nucleotides outside the gene matches: 8. The CDR3 contains 17 residues. In DNA form, the CDR3 reads TGTGCCAGCAGCTACCCACCTAGCGGGGGGTCCACAGATACGCAGTATTTT. Amino acids: CASSYPPSGGSTDTQYF.

With regard to this clone: Other DNA sequences from this sample encode an identical CDR3 as well. The chain joins TRBV27 to TRBJ1-5, with 8 bases that match TRBD1. Trimming removed 5 bases from V and 5 bases from J; junction bases left unmatched: 2. The CDR3 sequence is 13 residues long. Germline CDR1 MNHEY, CDR2 SMNVEV (reference sequence). CDR3 nucleotides: TGTGCCAGCAGTCCAGGGGGCCATCAGCCCCAGCATTTT. Its protein product is CASSPGGHQPQHF.

The J gene is TRBJ1-1, the V gene TRBV7-8; D possibly corresponds to TRBD1 (5 bases). Germline loops: CDR1 SGHVS, CDR2 FQNEAQ. The CDR3 is made up of 17 amino acids. The V end was cut by 2 bases, the J end by 0 bases, with 16 bases between. This CDR3 is CASSLIGGVPMNTEAFF. The CDR3 nucleotides read TGTGCCAGCAGCTTAATAGGAGGGGTCCCAATGAACACTGAAGCTTTCTTT.

A word on this clone: Given a much more abundant clone one base away, this may be a read error. The chain employs TRBV9 and TRBJ1-1, with 7 bases matching TRBD1. The germline CDR1 and CDR2 sequences are SGDLS and YYNGEE. This CDR3 has 14 residues. V lost 5 bases and J lost 5; bases outside the gene matches: 9. CDR3 nucleotide sequence: TGTGCCAGCAGGAAGGGGGCAGGGAGGACTGAAGCTTTCTTT. As protein: CASRKGAGRTEAFF.

This chain uses TRBV11-3 with TRBJ2-1, with unresolved D. Germline V gives CDR1 SGHNT, CDR2 YENEEA. V gave up 2 bases and J gave up 3 bases, with 5 bases separating them. The CDR3 totals 13 residues. The CDR3 DNA reads TGTGCCAGCAGCTTAAGAGGCTACAATGAGCAGTTCTTC. Protein: CASSLRGYNEQFF. The complete variable domain, with remaining parts taken from reference TRBV11-3 and TRBJ2-1, reads EAGVVQSPRYKIIEKKQPVAFWCNPISGHNTLYWYLQNLGQGPELLIRYENEEAVDDSQLPKDRFSAERLKGVDSTLKIQPAELGDSAVYLCASSLRGYNEQFFGPGTRLTVL.

V is TRBV14 and J is TRBJ2-1; D is uncertain. Trimming removed 4 bases from V and 7 bases from J, with 5 bases in between. The CDR3 is 11 residues long. CDR1 and CDR2 from the germline V gene are SGHDN and FVKESK. The CDR3 region has the DNA TGTGCCAGCAGCCTCTGGAATGAGCAGTTCTTC. It codes for CASSLWNEQFF. The full variable domain, in which reference TRBV14 and TRBJ2-1 provide the parts outside the CDR3, is EAGVTQFPSHSVIEKGQTVTLRCDPISGHDNLYWYRRVMGKEIKFLLHFVKESKQDESGMPNNRFLAERTGGTYSTLKVQPAELEDSGVYFCASSLWNEQFFGPGTRLTVL.

The chain recombines TRBV5-6 with TRBJ2-1; D gene unclear. The CDR3 has 12 residues. Germline values: CDR1 SGHDT, CDR2 YYEEEE. Trimming cost V 5 bases and J 6 bases, with 9 bases left between them. This CDR3 is CASSYLTNEQFF. The CDR3 DNA reads as TGTGCCAGCAGTTATTTGACCAATGAGCAGTTCTTC.

The V and J genes are TRBV2 and TRBJ2-1, with 9 bases lining up with TRBD2. CDR3 length: 16 amino acids. CDR1 is SNHLY, CDR2 FYNNEI, per germline. V lost 7 bases to trimming and J lost 7 bases; unmatched junction nucleotides: 14. The CDR3 nucleotides read TGTGCCAGCACCATTAGCCCCGGGACTAGCCAAAATGAGCAGTTCTTC. Translation gives CASTISPGTSQNEQFF.

The genes are TRBV27 and TRBJ1-2; D perhaps matches TRBD1 (5 bases). Germline V gives CDR1 MNHEY, CDR2 SMNVEV (reference sequence). CDR3 length equals 17 residues. The V gene lost 3 bases and the J gene lost 4 bases, with 21 bases spanning the gap. The DNA for the CDR3 is TGTGCCAGCAGTTTTTGGCAGGACAAACTTAGGGGCTATGGCTACACCTTC. Its translation is CASSFWQDKLRGYGYTF.